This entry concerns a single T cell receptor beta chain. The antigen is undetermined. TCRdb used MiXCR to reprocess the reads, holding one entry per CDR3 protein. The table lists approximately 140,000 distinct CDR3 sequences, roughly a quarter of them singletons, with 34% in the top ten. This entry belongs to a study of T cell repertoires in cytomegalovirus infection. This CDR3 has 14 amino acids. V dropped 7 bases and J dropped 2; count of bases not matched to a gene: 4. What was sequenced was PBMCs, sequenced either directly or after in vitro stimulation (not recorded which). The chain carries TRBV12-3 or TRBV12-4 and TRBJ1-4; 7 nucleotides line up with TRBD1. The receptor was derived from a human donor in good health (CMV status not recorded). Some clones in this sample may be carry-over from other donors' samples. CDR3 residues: CASTPGQTNEKLFF. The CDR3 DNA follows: TGTGCCAGCACCCCGGGACAGACTAATGAAAAACTGTTTTTT.